These 22 T cell receptor beta chains share one sample of origin, sequenced in a study of cytomegalovirus exposure and HLA in healthy donors. PCR employed 60 Vbeta and 13 Jbeta primers. The assay was immunoSEQ multiplex PCR, and TCRdb's table has in-frame clones only and misses some. The sample shows approximately 180,000 clones, roughly four fifths of them seen only once. Sample: PBMCs. The source is a young man in good health and CMV-seronegative.

This chain connects TRBV6-1 to TRBJ2-1; 11 bases align to TRBD2. Per germline, CDR1 MNHNS and CDR2 SASEGT. The CDR3 loop spans 14 amino acids. V lost 7 bases, J lost 4 bases, and 3 bases stayed unmatched. CDR3 bases: TGTGCCAGCAATAGCGGGGGGGTTTACAATGAGCAGTTCTTC. Its translation is CASNSGGVYNEQFF.

In nucleotides, the CDR3 is TGTGCCAGCTCGCCTGGGAGGGAGCCCTTCGAGCAGTACTTC. Translation: CASSPGREPFEQYF. The genes are TRBV18 and TRBJ2-7, with 7 positions matching TRBD2. The CDR3 spans 14 residues. The V gene end was trimmed by 6 bases and the J gene end by 6 bases; junction bases not matched to a gene: 11. Germline loops: CDR1 KGHSH, CDR2 LQKENI.

The chain is built from TRBV7-8 and TRBJ1-5; TRBD1 is a possible D gene (5 bases). Between the trimmed V and J ends, which lost 1 base and 4 bases, there was a span of 17 bases. Germline CDR1 reads SGHVS; CDR2 reads FQNEAQ. The CDR3 is made up of 17 amino acids. The CDR3 nucleotides are TGTGCCAGCAGCTTAGACAGGTTCGGCCCAATAAATCAGCCCCAGCATTTT. It specifies CASSLDRFGPINQPQHF.

The V gene is TRBV13, the J gene TRBJ2-7; TRBD1 matches 8 bases. The germline CDR1 and CDR2 sequences are PRHDT and FYEKMQ (reference sequence). The CDR3 has 16 amino acids. Germline trimming cut 5 bases from V and 5 bases from J; bases unmatched to any gene: 14. The CDR3 DNA follows: TGTGCCAGCAGCACCACCGACGGACAGGGCCGGGACGAGCAGTACTTC. It encodes CASSTTDGQGRDEQYF.

Only a few counts were recorded for this clone. V is TRBV4-2 and J is TRBJ2-1, with TRBD2 matching over 9 bases. The CDR3 contains 15 residues. Trimming removed 0 bases from V and 9 bases from J; junction bases left unmatched: 6. Per the germline V gene, CDR1 is LGHNA and CDR2 is YNFKEQ. The CDR3 bases are TGTGCCAGCAGCCAAGATCTAGGGACTAGCACTGAGCAGTTCTTC. Amino acid sequence: CASSQDLGTSTEQFF.

The CDR3 loop reads CASSLGPTSGGTGELFF. Here the CDR3 DNA reads TGCGCCAGCAGCTTGGGACCTACTAGCGGGGGCACCGGGGAGCTGTTTTTT. This chain links TRBV5-1 with TRBJ2-2; 11 bases fit TRBD2. Trimming at V came to 0 bases and at J to 4 bases, leaving 5 bases not matched to a gene. CDR3 size: 17 residues. CDR1 and CDR2 from the germline V gene are SGHRS and YFSETQ.

The chain employs TRBV7-9 and TRBJ2-2; the match to TRBD2 covers 11 bases. V lost 5 bases and J lost 8; bases outside the gene matches: 7. The CDR3 is 15 amino acids. Per germline, CDR1 SEHNR and CDR2 FQNEAQ (reference sequence). CDR3 in DNA: TGTGCCAGCAGCCGACTAGCGGGGCCAATTGGGGAGCTGTTTTTT. Its translation: CASSRLAGPIGELFF.

The J gene is TRBJ1-2, the V gene TRBV27, with TRBD1 matching 9 bases. The CDR3 totals 13 residues. J was trimmed by 4 bases and V by 3 bases; bases with no gene match: 0. The germline gives CDR1 MNHEY, CDR2 SMNVEV (reference sequence). CDR3 in DNA: TGTGCCAGCAGTTTGGACAGGGGCTATGGCTACACCTTC. This gives the protein CASSLDRGYGYTF.

This clone came up a few times. The CDR3 nucleotides are TGTGCCAGCAGTTATAGCAATCAGCCCCAGCATTTT. Its protein product is CASSYSNQPQHF. The rearrangement uses TRBV7-9 and TRBJ1-5, with unresolved D. Germline loops: CDR1 SEHNR, CDR2 FQNEAQ (reference sequence). The CDR3 has 12 amino acids. V was cut by 6 bases and J by 0 bases, with 3 bases left in between.

The V gene is TRBV30, the J gene TRBJ2-7; the match to TRBD2 covers 7 bases. Germline CDR1 is GTSNPN and CDR2 is SVGIG (reference sequence). This CDR3 has 16 amino acids. V shed 5 bases, J shed 1 base, and the junction held 14 bases outside the gene matches. The CDR3 sequence: CAWGDAGLTQSYEQYF. The CDR3 coding sequence is TGTGCCTGGGGGGACGCGGGACTAACACAATCCTACGAGCAGTACTTC. Drawing the rest from reference TRBV30 and TRBJ2-7, the complete variable domain is SQTIHQWPATLVQPVGSPLSLECTVEGTSNPNLYWYRQAAGRGLQLLFYSVGIGQISSEVPQNLSASRPQDRQFILSSKKLLLSDSGFYLCAWGDAGLTQSYEQYFGPGTRLTVT.

This chain joins TRBV7-9 and TRBJ1-4; 9 bases align to TRBD1. Germline V gene data show CDR1 as SEHNR and CDR2 as FQNEAQ (reference sequence). V shed 4 bases, J shed 8 bases, and the junction held 11 bases outside the gene matches. This CDR3 region has 16 residues. The CDR3 here is CASSSNRGRRDEKLFF. CDR3 bases: TGTGCCAGCAGCTCTAACAGGGGGCGCCGGGACGAAAAACTGTTTTTT.

This chain links TRBV18 with TRBJ1-4; D uncertain. Trimming took 5 bases from V and 8 from J, leaving 9 bases between them. The CDR3 consists of 12 residues. CDR1 and CDR2 (germline): KGHSH, LQKENI. In DNA form, the CDR3 reads TGTGCCAGCTCATCTAACGGGGAAAAACTGTTTTTT. Its translation is CASSSNGEKLFF.

The chain links TRBV7-9 to TRBJ1-4, with 7 bases lining up with TRBD1. J gave up 8 bases and V 7 bases, and 7 bases lay outside the gene matches. CDR3 length: 13 amino acids. From germline, CDR1 is SEHNR and CDR2 FQNEAQ (reference sequence). CDR3 sequence: CASNNRGGEKLFF. DNA for the CDR3: TGTGCCAGCAACAACAGGGGCGGAGAAAAACTGTTTTTT. Looking up the rest from reference TRBV7-9 and TRBJ1-4 gives the full variable domain: DTGVSQNPRHKITKRGQNVTFRCDPISEHNRLYWYRQTLGQGPEFLTYFQNEAQLEKSRLLSDRFSAERPKGSFSTLEIQRTEQGDSAMYLCASNNRGGEKLFFGSGTQLSVL.

The chain recombines TRBV6-5 with TRBJ2-1; D call uncertain. The CDR3 spans 14 residues. V lost 7 bases and J 8 bases, leaving 18 bases between the germline ends. The germline V gene encodes CDR1 MNHEY and CDR2 SVGAGI. For the CDR3, the DNA is TGTGCCAGCACCCTCCCACCCCCCGGTTATGAGCAGTTCTTC. This gives the protein CASTLPPPGYEQFF.

V is TRBV5-4 and J is TRBJ1-1; 7 positions match TRBD1. This CDR3 comprises 14 residues. The ends lost 1 base at V and 3 bases at J; junction bases unmatched: 3. The germline gives CDR1 SGHNT, CDR2 YYREEE (reference sequence). The CDR3 DNA is TGTGCCAGCAGCTTGTATGACAGGGACACTGAAGCTTTCTTT. Its translation is CASSLYDRDTEAFF.

V gene TRBV4-2 combines with J gene TRBJ2-5; 9 positions agree with TRBD2. The V gene's germline CDR1 is LGHNA and CDR2 YNFKEQ. The CDR3 runs to 13 residues. J lost 4 bases, V lost 4 bases, and 1 base had no gene match. CDR3 sequence: CASSPGLAETQYF. For the CDR3, the DNA is TGTGCCAGCAGCCCGGGACTAGCAGAGACCCAGTACTTC.

The chain carries TRBV4-1 and TRBJ2-3; D unresolved. The CDR3 length is 11 residues. V was cut by 3 bases and J by 6 bases, with 4 bases left in between. Germline V gene data show CDR1 as MGHRA and CDR2 as YSYEKL. The CDR3 here is CASSQRDTQYF. Here the CDR3 DNA reads TGCGCCAGCAGCCAGAGGGATACGCAGTATTTT.

This clone was picked up a small number of times. V and J are TRBV5-1 and TRBJ2-7, with D maybe TRBD2 (5 bases). The CDR3 covers 15 residues. V lost 2 bases, J lost 0 bases, and 12 bases lay in between. CDR1 and CDR2 from the germline V gene are SGHRS and YFSETQ. CDR3 coding DNA: TGCGCCAGCAGCTTCGGACTTACGGGCTCCTACGAGCAGTACTTC. Translating gives CASSFGLTGSYEQYF.

The CDR3 sequence: CASSFLPTSGRQDEQFF. The DNA for the CDR3 is TGTGCCAGCAGCTTCCTGCCGACTAGCGGGAGGCAGGATGAGCAGTTCTTC. The chain has TRBV7-2 and TRBJ2-1; 13 bases map to TRBD2. The germline V gene encodes CDR1 SGHTA and CDR2 FQGNSA. V shed 3 bases and J 8 bases; nucleotides not matched to a gene: 10. The CDR3 is 17 residues long.

This clone showed up just a few times. J is TRBJ1-1 and V is TRBV2; D may be TRBD1 (5 bases). This CDR3 comprises 11 residues. Germline lookup yields CDR1 SNHLY and CDR2 FYNNEI. Trimming left V 6 bases short and J 7 bases short, with 9 bases between. The CDR3 nucleotides read TGTGCCAGCAGGGGGCGAAGTGAAGCTTTCTTT. This encodes CASRGRSEAFF.

V and J are TRBV9 and TRBJ2-7; 9 bases are shared with TRBD2. V dropped 4 bases and J dropped 7; count of bases not matched to a gene: 9. The CDR3 is made up of 14 amino acids. Germline values: CDR1 SGDLS, CDR2 YYNGEE. The chain's CDR3 is CASSQGAGGPEQYF. The CDR3 region has the DNA TGTGCCAGCAGCCAAGGAGCGGGGGGACCTGAGCAGTACTTC.

This chain connects TRBV30 to TRBJ2-5; D unresolved. Trimming took 0 bases from V and 5 from J, leaving 13 bases between them. The CDR3 length is 14 residues. Germline-derived CDR1 and CDR2 are GTSNPN and SVGIG (reference sequence). This chain's CDR3 is CAWSVIGPPETQYF. The CDR3 DNA sequence: TGTGCCTGGAGTGTAATCGGTCCTCCCGAGACCCAGTACTTC. The entire variable domain, with the rest obtained from reference TRBV30 and TRBJ2-5, is as follows: SQTIHQWPATLVQPVGSPLSLECTVEGTSNPNLYWYRQAAGRGLQLLFYSVGIGQISSEVPQNLSASRPQDRQFILSSKKLLLSDSGFYLCAWSVIGPPETQYFGPGTRLLVL.